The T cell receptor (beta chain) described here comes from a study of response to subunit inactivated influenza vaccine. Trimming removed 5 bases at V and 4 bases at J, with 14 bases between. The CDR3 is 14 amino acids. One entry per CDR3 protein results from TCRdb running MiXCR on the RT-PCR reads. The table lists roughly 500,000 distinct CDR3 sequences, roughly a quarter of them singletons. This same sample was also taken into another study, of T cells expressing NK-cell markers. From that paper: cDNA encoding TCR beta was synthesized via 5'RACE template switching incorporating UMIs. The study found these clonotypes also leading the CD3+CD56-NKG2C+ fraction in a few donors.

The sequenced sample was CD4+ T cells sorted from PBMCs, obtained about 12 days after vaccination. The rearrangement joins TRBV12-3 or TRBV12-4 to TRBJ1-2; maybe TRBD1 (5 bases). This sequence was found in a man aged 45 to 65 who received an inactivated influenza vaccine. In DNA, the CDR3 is TGTGCCAGCAGTCACCGAAGGGGACTCTATGGCTACACCTTC. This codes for CASSHRRGLYGYTF.